Following are 12 T cell receptor beta chains from one sample sequenced in a study of shared clonotypes between healthy human individuals (dated by TCRdb to 2019 to 2021). Libraries were built with the immunoSEQ multiplex PCR assay. The table was pulled from immuneACCESS by TCRdb, which kept in-frame rearrangements only. Such tables lose some clones; where checked, under half of the loss comes from unresolved V genes, and the rest has no known cause. This sample has around 750,000 clones in its table, and less than 85% of those were observed once. The ten largest clones add up to less than 2% of the sample. The sample was memory CD4+ T cells sorted from blood. This specimen's cell subset or site label, interpreted: CD45RA-negative fraction. The receptors here all came from a woman in her 30s in good health.

The J gene is TRBJ1-2, the V gene TRBV2, with D maybe TRBD1 (5 bases). The CDR3 covers 14 residues. V dropped 6 bases and J dropped 4 bases, with 15 bases sitting between them. Germline V lookup: CDR1 SNHLY, CDR2 FYNNEI. The CDR3 protein is CASSNTPDSYGYTF. In DNA, the CDR3 is TGTGCCAGCAGCAACACGCCCGACAGCTATGGCTACACCTTC.

A few counts support this clone. V is TRBV6-1 and J is TRBJ2-1; 12 nucleotides agree with TRBD2. Losses at the gene ends were 2 bases for V and 10 bases for J; bases not matched to a gene: 6. Germline V CDR1 and CDR2: MNHNS, SASEGT. This CDR3 is 15 amino acids long. In DNA, the CDR3 is TGTGCCAGCAGTGAATGGCTAGCGGGAGGGCTCGAGCAGTTCTTC. It encodes CASSEWLAGGLEQFF.

V is TRBV18 and J is TRBJ1-1, with 9 positions matching TRBD1. The V and J ends lost 6 bases and 0 bases, in that order; junction bases with no gene match: 8. Germline V CDR1 and CDR2: KGHSH, LQKENI. CDR3 length: 16 amino acids. The CDR3 is CASSPGQGRLNTEAFF. The CDR3 DNA sequence: TGTGCCAGCTCTCCGGGACAGGGTCGGTTGAACACTGAAGCTTTCTTT. Based on the CDR3 plus reference TRBV18 and TRBJ1-1, the full variable domain is NAGVMQNPRHLVRRRGQEARLRCSPMKGHSHVYWYRQLPEEGLKFMVYLQKENIIDESGMPKERFSAEFPKEGPSILRIQQVVRGDSAAYFCASSPGQGRLNTEAFFGQGTRLTVV.

A single count supports this clone. The chain combines TRBV19 with TRBJ2-3, with 7 positions matching TRBD2. V shed 5 bases and J 1 base; nucleotides not matched to a gene: 12. CDR1 is LNHDA, CDR2 SQIVND, per germline (reference sequence). This CDR3 contains 17 residues. In DNA form, the CDR3 reads TGTGCCAGTAGTCCTCCCTGGGGGGGAGGGGGCACAGATACGCAGTATTTT. It codes for CASSPPWGGGGTDTQYF.

V and J are TRBV5-1 and TRBJ1-5; 8 bases match TRBD1. CDR3 size: 17 residues. The trim removed 3 bases at V and 6 bases at J, leaving 14 bases unmatched. Germline loops: CDR1 SGHRS, CDR2 YFSETQ. CDR3 protein: CASSSDPTGVGGQPQHF. The CDR3 coding sequence is TGCGCCAGCAGCTCAGACCCGACAGGGGTAGGAGGTCAGCCCCAGCATTTT. The variable domain in full, with the rest retrieved from reference TRBV5-1 and TRBJ1-5, is KAGVTQTPRYLIKTRGQQVTLSCSPISGHRSVSWYQQTPGQGLQFLFEYFSETQRNKGNFPGRFSGRQFSNSRSEMNVSTLELGDSALYLCASSSDPTGVGGQPQHFGDGTRLSIL.

V usage is TRBV6-1 and J usage is TRBJ1-5; no definite D call. Trimming removed 5 bases from V and 0 bases from J, with 8 bases in between. The germline V gene has CDR1 MNHNS and CDR2 SASEGT. The CDR3 covers 14 residues. Here the CDR3 reads CASSWMDSNQPQHF. CDR3 bases: TGTGCCAGCAGTTGGATGGATAGCAATCAGCCCCAGCATTTT.

This rearrangement joins TRBV6-5 to TRBJ2-7, with 11 nucleotides matching TRBD2. Germline V CDR1 and CDR2: MNHEY, SVGAGI. Trimming removed 5 bases from V and 8 bases from J; junction bases left unmatched: 11. The CDR3 extends over 15 amino acids. The CDR3 region has the DNA TGTGCCAGCAGTAAACACACTAGCGGGAGTCCCCAGCAGTACTTC. Translation gives CASSKHTSGSPQQYF.

In regard to this clone: Other DNA sequences in this sample translate to the same CDR3. The rearrangement links TRBV5-4 to TRBJ2-3; a weak D match, TRBD2 (6 bases). The germline V gene has CDR1 SGHNT and CDR2 YYREEE (reference sequence). The CDR3 covers 15 residues. Between the trimmed V and J ends, which lost 0 bases and 3 bases, there was a span of 11 bases. Here the CDR3 DNA reads TGTGCCAGCAGCTTGGACGGGAGCAGGACAGATACGCAGTATTTT. This translates into CASSLDGSRTDTQYF.

This CDR3 reads CASSLLGLGGRDTEAFF. In DNA, the CDR3 is TGTGCCAGCAGTTTACTAGGATTGGGTGGGAGGGACACTGAAGCTTTCTTT. The V gene is TRBV28, the J gene TRBJ1-1; D unresolved. Deletions cut 2 bases from V and 3 bases from J, with 19 bases between. This CDR3 region has 17 residues. The germline V gene encodes CDR1 MDHEN and CDR2 SYDVKM.

J is TRBJ1-2 and V is TRBV18, with no clear D. V was pared by 6 bases and J by 5 bases, with 16 bases between. CDR1 is KGHSH and CDR2 is LQKENI in the germline V gene. This CDR3 has 14 residues. The CDR3 loop reads CASSREDRVYGYTF. The CDR3 DNA sequence: TGTGCCAGCTCCCGGGAGGATAGAGTATATGGCTACACCTTC.

This sequence joins TRBV5-1 and TRBJ2-5; TRBD2 aligns across 11 bases. There are 15 residues in the CDR3. After removal of 6 bases from V and 3 bases from J, the junction contained 7 bases not matched to a gene. Germline loops: CDR1 SGHRS, CDR2 YFSETQ. The CDR3 reads CASNQGLAGEETQYF. The CDR3, as DNA: TGCGCCAGCAACCAAGGACTAGCGGGTGAAGAGACCCAGTACTTC. Full variable domain (missing parts from reference TRBV5-1 and TRBJ2-5): KAGVTQTPRYLIKTRGQQVTLSCSPISGHRSVSWYQQTPGQGLQFLFEYFSETQRNKGNFPGRFSGRQFSNSRSEMNVSTLELGDSALYLCASNQGLAGEETQYFGPGTRLLVL.

In DNA, the CDR3 is TGTGCCAGCAGCGGGCCAAGCTCTGGGGCCAACGTCCTGACTTTC. Translated: CASSGPSSGANVLTF. The chain uses TRBV4-2 and TRBJ2-6; D gene unclear. V was trimmed by 5 bases and J by 0 bases, leaving 8 bases between them. The CDR3 length is 15 residues. Looked up from germline, CDR1 is LGHNA and CDR2 is YNFKEQ.